This TCR beta chain came from a study of Ad26.COV2.S vaccination and SARS-CoV-2 variants. Study overall: Each vaccinee took Ad26.COV2.S intramuscularly, once or twice 56 days apart. General study points: Responses of spike-specific T cells (both CD8+ and CD4+) reportedly showed substantial breadth after vaccination. Relative to placebo recipients, vaccine recipients exhibited elevated spike-specific TCR breadth.

To note about this clone: What it binds is not known.

Germline lookup yields CDR1 SGHDT and CDR2 YYEEEE. With 1 base clipped from V and 4 bases from J, the junction kept 7 bases outside the gene matches. This CDR3 spans 16 amino acids. Data came from immunoSEQ multiplex PCR; TCRdb stores just in-frame clones and leaves some out. The sample lists more than 400,000 clones; 80% to 95% were seen once. Described treatment: roughly 18 received Ad26.COV2.S at low or high dose, single or two shots; about 5 received placebo; per-sample allocation not given. Sampling was done on day 63 after the first vaccine or placebo injection. This person who donated was an adult of 18-55 years in Boston.

This sequence originates from a person aged 18-60 years who received the Ad26.COV2.S COVID-19 vaccine or a placebo. The chain recombines TRBV5-6 with TRBJ2-1; 8 bases map to TRBD2. Sequencing used peripheral blood, obtained in a trial of Ad26.COV2.S vaccine versus placebo. CDR3 protein: CASSLSQRGRYNEQFF. In DNA, the CDR3 is TGTGCCAGCAGCTTGTCCCAGCGGGGGAGATACAATGAGCAGTTCTTC.